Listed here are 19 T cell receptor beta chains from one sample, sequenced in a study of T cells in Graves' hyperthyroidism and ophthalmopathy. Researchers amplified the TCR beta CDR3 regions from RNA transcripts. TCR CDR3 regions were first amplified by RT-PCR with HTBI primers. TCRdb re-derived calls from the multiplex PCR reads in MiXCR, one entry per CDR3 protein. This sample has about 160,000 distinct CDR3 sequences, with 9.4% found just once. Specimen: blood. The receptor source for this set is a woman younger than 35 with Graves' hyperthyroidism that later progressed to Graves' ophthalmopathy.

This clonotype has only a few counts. CDR3 DNA: TGCAGTGCCAGACGACCAGGTTCTAGCACAGATACGCAGTATTTT. This gives the protein CSARRPGSSTDTQYF. The chain couples TRBV20-1 to TRBJ2-3; D remains unclear. V dropped 6 bases and J dropped 0 bases, with 16 bases sitting between them. This CDR3 contains 15 residues. Germline V gene data show CDR1 as DFQATT and CDR2 as SNEGSKA (reference sequence).

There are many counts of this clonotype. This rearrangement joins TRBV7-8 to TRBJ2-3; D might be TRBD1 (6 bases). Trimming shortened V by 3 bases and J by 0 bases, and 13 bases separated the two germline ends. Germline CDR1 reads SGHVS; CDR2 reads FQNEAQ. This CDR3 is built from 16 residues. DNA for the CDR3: TGTGCCAGCAGCTTCTTGGGACAAATTAGCACAGATACGCAGTATTTT. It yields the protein CASSFLGQISTDTQYF.

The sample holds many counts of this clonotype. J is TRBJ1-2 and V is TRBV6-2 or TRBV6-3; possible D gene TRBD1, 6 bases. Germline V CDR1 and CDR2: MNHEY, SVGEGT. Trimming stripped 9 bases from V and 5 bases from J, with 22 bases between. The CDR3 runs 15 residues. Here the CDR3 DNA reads TGTGCCAGTTCCCCAAATAGGGGGGGCAATTATGGCTACACCTTC. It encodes CASSPNRGGNYGYTF.

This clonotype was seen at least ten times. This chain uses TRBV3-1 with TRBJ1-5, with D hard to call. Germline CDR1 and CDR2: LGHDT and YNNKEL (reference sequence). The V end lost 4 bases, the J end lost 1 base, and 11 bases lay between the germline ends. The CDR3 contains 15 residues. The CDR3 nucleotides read TGTGCCAGCAGCCGATGGGGAGGCAGCAATCAGCCCCAGCATTTT. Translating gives CASSRWGGSNQPQHF. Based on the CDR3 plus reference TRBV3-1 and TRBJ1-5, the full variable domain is DTAVSQTPKYLVTQMGNDKSIKCEQNLGHDTMYWYKQDSKKFLKIMFSYNNKELIINETVPNRFSPKSPDKAHLNLHINSLELGDSAVYFCASSRWGGSNQPQHFGDGTRLSIL.

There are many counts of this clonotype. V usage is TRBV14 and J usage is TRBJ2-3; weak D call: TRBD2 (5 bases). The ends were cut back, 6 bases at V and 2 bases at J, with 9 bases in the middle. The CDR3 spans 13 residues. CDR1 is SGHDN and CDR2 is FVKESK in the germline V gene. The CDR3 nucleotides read TGTGCCAGCAGTTGGACTTTCACAGATACGCAGTATTTT. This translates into CASSWTFTDTQYF. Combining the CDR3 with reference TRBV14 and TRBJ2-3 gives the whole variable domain EAGVTQFPSHSVIEKGQTVTLRCDPISGHDNLYWYRRVMGKEIKFLLHFVKESKQDESGMPNNRFLAERTGGTYSTLKVQPAELEDSGVYFCASSWTFTDTQYFGPGTRLTVL.

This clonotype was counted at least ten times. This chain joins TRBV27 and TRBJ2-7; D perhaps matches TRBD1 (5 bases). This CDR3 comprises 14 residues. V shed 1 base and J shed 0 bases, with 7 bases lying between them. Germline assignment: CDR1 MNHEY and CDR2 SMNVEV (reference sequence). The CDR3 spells CASSLYRSSYEQYF. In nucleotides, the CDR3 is TGTGCCAGCAGTTTATACAGGAGCTCCTACGAGCAGTACTTC.

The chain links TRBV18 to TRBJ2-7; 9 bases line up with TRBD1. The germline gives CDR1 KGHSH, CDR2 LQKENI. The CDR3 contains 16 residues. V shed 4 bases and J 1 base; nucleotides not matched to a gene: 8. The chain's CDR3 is CASSHRDRVGSYEQYF. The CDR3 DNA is TGTGCCAGCTCACACCGGGACAGGGTAGGTTCCTACGAGCAGTACTTC.

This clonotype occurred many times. The CDR3: CASSFGTDSNQPQHF. In nucleotides, the CDR3 is TGTGCCAGCAGCTTCGGGACGGATAGCAATCAGCCCCAGCATTTT. This chain uses TRBV11-2 with TRBJ1-5, with D perhaps TRBD1 (5 bases). Trimming left V 3 bases short and J 0 bases short, with 9 bases between. CDR1 is SGHAT and CDR2 is FQNNGV in the germline V gene. This CDR3 is built from 15 residues.

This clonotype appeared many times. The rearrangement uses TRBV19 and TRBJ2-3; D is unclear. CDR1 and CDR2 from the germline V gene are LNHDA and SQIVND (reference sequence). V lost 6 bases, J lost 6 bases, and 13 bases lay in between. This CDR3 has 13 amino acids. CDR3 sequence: CASRNFRFDTQYF. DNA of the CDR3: TGTGCCAGTAGGAACTTTAGGTTCGATACGCAGTATTTT.

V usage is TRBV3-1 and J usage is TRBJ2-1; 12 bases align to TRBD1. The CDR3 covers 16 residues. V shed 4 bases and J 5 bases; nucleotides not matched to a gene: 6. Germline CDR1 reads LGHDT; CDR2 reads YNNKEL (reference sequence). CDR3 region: CASSPSGTGGHNEQFF. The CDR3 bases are TGTGCCAGCAGCCCTTCCGGGACAGGGGGCCACAATGAGCAGTTCTTC.

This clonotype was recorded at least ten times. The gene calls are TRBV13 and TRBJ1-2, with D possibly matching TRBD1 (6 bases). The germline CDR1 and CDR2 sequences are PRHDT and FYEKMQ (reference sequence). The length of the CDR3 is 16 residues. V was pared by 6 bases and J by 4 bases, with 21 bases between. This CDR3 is CASRPRWRLGGYGYTF. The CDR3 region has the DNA TGTGCCAGCAGGCCCCGGTGGCGATTAGGGGGCTATGGCTACACCTTC.

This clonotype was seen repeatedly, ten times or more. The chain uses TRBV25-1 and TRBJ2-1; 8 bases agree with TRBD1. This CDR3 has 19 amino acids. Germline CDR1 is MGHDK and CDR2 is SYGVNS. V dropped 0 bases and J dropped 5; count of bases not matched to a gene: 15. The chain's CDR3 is CASSEYRVRQGIDDNEQFF. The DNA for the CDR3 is TGTGCCAGCAGTGAATACCGAGTTAGACAGGGGATTGATGACAATGAGCAGTTCTTC.

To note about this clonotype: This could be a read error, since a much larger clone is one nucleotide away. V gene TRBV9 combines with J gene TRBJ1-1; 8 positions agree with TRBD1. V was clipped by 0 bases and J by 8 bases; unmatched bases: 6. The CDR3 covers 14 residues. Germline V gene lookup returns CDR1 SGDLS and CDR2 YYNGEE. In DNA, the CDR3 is TGTGCCAGCAGCGTAGTCTCAGGGGGCCCCGAAGCTTTCTTT. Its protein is CASSVVSGGPEAFF.

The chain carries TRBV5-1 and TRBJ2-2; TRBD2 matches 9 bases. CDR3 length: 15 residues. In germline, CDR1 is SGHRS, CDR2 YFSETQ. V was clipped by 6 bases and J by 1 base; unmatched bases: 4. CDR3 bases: TGCGCCAGCAAGGGGACTAGCAGGAACACCGGGGAGCTGTTTTTT. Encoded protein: CASKGTSRNTGELFF.

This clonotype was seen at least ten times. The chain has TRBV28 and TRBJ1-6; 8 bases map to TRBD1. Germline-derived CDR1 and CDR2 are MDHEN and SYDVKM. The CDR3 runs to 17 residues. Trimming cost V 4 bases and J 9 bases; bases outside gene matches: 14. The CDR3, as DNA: TGTGCCAGCAGTTCAACCCGGACAGGGTCTTATGGTTCACCCCTCCACTTT. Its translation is CASSSTRTGSYGSPLHF.

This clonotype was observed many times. CDR3 sequence (DNA): TGCAGTGCTAGCCCGGCGGGCGTCGAGCAGTACTTC. The encoded protein is CSASPAGVEQYF. The rearrangement joins TRBV20-1 to TRBJ2-7; a possible D gene is TRBD2 (5 bases). Trimming pared 3 bases from V and 6 bases from J, leaving 12 bases between. CDR1 and CDR2 (germline): DFQATT, SNEGSKA (reference sequence). This CDR3 has 12 amino acids.

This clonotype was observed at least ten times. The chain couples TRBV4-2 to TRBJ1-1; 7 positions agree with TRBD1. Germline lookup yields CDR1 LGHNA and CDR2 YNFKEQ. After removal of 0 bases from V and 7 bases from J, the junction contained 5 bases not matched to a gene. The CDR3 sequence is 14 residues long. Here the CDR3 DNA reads TGTGCCAGCAGCCAAGAATACCAGGGGGTTGAAGCTTTCTTT. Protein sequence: CASSQEYQGVEAFF.

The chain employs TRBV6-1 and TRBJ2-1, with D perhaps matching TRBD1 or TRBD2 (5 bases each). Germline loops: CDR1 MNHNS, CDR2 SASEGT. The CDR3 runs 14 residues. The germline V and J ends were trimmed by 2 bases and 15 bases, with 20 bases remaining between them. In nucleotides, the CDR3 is TGTGCCAGCAGTGAACGAGGGGACGGTCAGATCGGGTTCTTC. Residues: CASSERGDGQIGFF.

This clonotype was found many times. As DNA, the CDR3 is TGTGCCAGCAGCCAGAGCAGTGAGCAGTTCTTC. It yields the protein CASSQSSEQFF. The V call is TRBV3-1, the J call TRBJ2-1, with D unresolved. V was trimmed by 3 bases and J by 9 bases, leaving 6 bases between them. Germline CDR1 reads LGHDT; CDR2 reads YNNKEL (reference sequence). The CDR3 consists of 11 residues.